Each of the 7 T cell receptor beta chains below was sequenced from the same sample in a study of blood T cell repertoires in COVID-19. The assay was immunoSEQ multiplex PCR, and TCRdb's table has in-frame clones only and misses some. The sample includes 160,000 or so clones, roughly nine tenths of them seen just once. The material sequenced was PBMCs or T cells enriched from blood (not recorded which). These receptors were obtained from a human donor with acute COVID-19. The donor label of this sample is uncertain.

The V gene is TRBV3-1 (or the pseudogene TRBV3-2), the J gene TRBJ1-5; 7 nucleotides align to TRBD1. CDR1 LGHDT and CDR2 YNNKEL come from the germline V gene (reference sequence). Trimming cost V 1 base and J 4 bases; bases outside gene matches: 4. The CDR3 covers 15 residues. The CDR3 region is CASSQGRGQNQPQHF. CDR3 sequence (DNA): TGTGCCAGCAGCCAAGGTAGGGGGCAGAATCAGCCCCAGCATTTT.

The chain couples TRBV19 to TRBJ2-5, with 11 bases identical to TRBD1. The CDR3 consists of 14 residues. V lost 10 bases to trimming and J lost 5 bases; unmatched junction nucleotides: 9. Per the germline V gene, CDR1 is LNHDA and CDR2 is SQIVND (reference sequence). CDR3: CATTRTGGAETQYF. The CDR3 coding sequence is TGTGCCACCACCCGGACAGGGGGCGCGGAGACCCAGTACTTC.

The chain carries TRBV3-1 (or the pseudogene TRBV3-2) and TRBJ1-2; the D gene is possibly TRBD1 (5 bases). The CDR3 loop spans 16 amino acids. CDR1 LGHDT and CDR2 YNNKEL come from the germline V gene (reference sequence). V was clipped by 1 base and J by 8 bases, with 20 bases between them. The CDR3 loop reads CASSQGQSGWSGGYTF. CDR3 coding DNA: TGTGCCAGCAGCCAAGGTCAGTCAGGGTGGAGCGGGGGCTACACCTTC.

This sequence joins TRBV2 and TRBJ2-7, with D hard to call. This CDR3 has 17 amino acids. Germline assignment: CDR1 SNHLY and CDR2 FYNNEI. V dropped 0 bases and J dropped 2 bases, with 17 bases sitting between them. The CDR3 DNA is TGTGCCAGCAGTGAAGCTCTATGGCGTCGGCGGCCCTACGAGCAGTACTTC. This encodes CASSEALWRRRPYEQYF.

This clone was found a few times. The chain joins TRBV11-3 to TRBJ1-1; 7 nucleotides agree with TRBD1. The CDR3 covers 20 residues. After removal of 0 bases from V and 6 bases from J, the junction contained 22 bases not matched to a gene. Germline-derived CDR1 and CDR2 are SGHNT and YENEEA. This CDR3 reads CASSLDPPEQGRQEGPEAFF. In nucleotides, the CDR3 is TGTGCCAGCAGCTTAGATCCCCCCGAACAGGGGAGGCAAGAGGGTCCTGAAGCTTTCTTT.

This rearrangement joins TRBV9 to TRBJ2-7, with 10 bases that match TRBD2. The CDR3 loop spans 14 amino acids. Germline V CDR1 and CDR2: SGDLS, YYNGEE. Trimming took 0 bases from V and 4 from J; bases not matched to a gene: 1. CDR3 nucleotides: TGTGCCAGCAGCGTAGCTAGCGGGGGTTACGAGCAGTACTTC. Amino acids: CASSVASGGYEQYF.

J is TRBJ2-7 and V is TRBV9; 7 nucleotides line up with TRBD2. CDR3 length: 17 residues. V shed 4 bases and J 4 bases; nucleotides not matched to a gene: 17. CDR1 is SGDLS, CDR2 YYNGEE, per germline. The CDR3 nucleotides read TGTGCCAGCAGCCCCCCTTCTTGGGGAGGGGTGACATACGAGCAGTACTTC. Translation: CASSPPSWGGVTYEQYF.